The clone carrying this T cell receptor beta chain was seen ten or more times. This sample is drawn from a study of CD8 T cells in ankylosing spondylitis. TCRdb ran MiXCR on the 5' RACE reads and lists one entry per CDR3 protein. The sample lists under 250,000 distinct CDR3 sequences, 8% to 11% occurring once. The receptor's source is a male donor with ankylosing spondylitis or in good health (not recorded which). The specimen was blood, either unsorted or a sorted T cell fraction (not recorded which).

CDR3 amino acids: CAGTGPSTDTQYF. DNA of the CDR3: TGTGCCGGGACTGGGCCTAGCACAGATACGCAGTATTTT. J is TRBJ2-3 and V is TRBV12-3 or TRBV12-4, with D perhaps TRBD2 (6 bases). The CDR3 runs 13 residues. Deletions cut 11 bases from V and 0 bases from J, with 12 bases between.